Here is one T cell receptor beta chain with its context. Its antigen is not known. CDR1 and CDR2 from the germline V gene are SGHTA and FQGTGA. CDR3 length equals 16 residues. J lost 10 bases, V lost 3 bases, and 11 bases had no gene match. The PCR ran on 60 Vbeta and 13 Jbeta primers. The repertoire was sequenced with immunoSEQ multiplex PCR; TCRdb's copy has only in-frame clones and lacks some. The sample gives about 210,000 clones, around 87% of which show up once; about 1% is in the top ten. The sample is drawn from a study of cytomegalovirus exposure and HLA in healthy donors. Study in general: Around 77% of around 390 genotyped donors fell in the Caucasian-associated ancestry cluster. Regarding the study as a whole: Among immune exposure information, only CMV serostatus was available. Under in vitro conditions, a few CMV-associated chains were confirmed as specific for CMV antigens.

Source material: PBMCs. The chain links TRBV7-3 to TRBJ2-1; TRBD2 matches at 11 bases. This sequence originates from a boy aged 2 to 10 in good health and CMV-seronegative. CDR3 nucleotide sequence: TGTGCCAGCAGCTTGAATACCGGGACTAGCGGTCGCGAGCAGTTCTTC. Its translation: CASSLNTGTSGREQFF.